What follows are 30 T cell receptor beta chains derived from one specimen sequenced in a study of blood T cell repertoires in COVID-19. The repertoire was sequenced with immunoSEQ multiplex PCR; TCRdb's copy has only in-frame clones and lacks some. The repertoire holds approximately 140,000 clones, with approximately 80% as singletons. Material for sequencing was peripheral blood. The receptors stem from an elderly woman in a cohort sampled during active or convalescent COVID-19.

V usage is TRBV24-1 and J usage is TRBJ2-1; perhaps TRBD1 as D (5 bases). The CDR3 covers 16 residues. Trimming stripped 1 base from V and 8 bases from J, with 17 bases between. Germline values: CDR1 KGHDR, CDR2 SFDVKD. The CDR3 loop reads CATSDFGAGQKDEQFF. The CDR3 DNA is TGTGCCACCAGTGATTTTGGGGCAGGGCAAAAAGATGAGCAGTTCTTC.

V and J are TRBV27 and TRBJ1-2; D remains ambiguous. This CDR3 region has 15 residues. CDR1 and CDR2 (germline): MNHEY, SMNVEV (reference sequence). V gave up 5 bases and J gave up 4 bases, with 17 bases separating them. CDR3 nucleotides: TGTGCCAGCAGTGCCAACCCTGGTGGCCCCTATGGCTACACCTTC. This codes for CASSANPGGPYGYTF.

This rearrangement joins TRBV7-2 to TRBJ2-5; 9 bases map to TRBD1. Germline-derived CDR1 and CDR2 are SGHTA and FQGNSA. V lost 4 bases to trimming and J lost 4 bases; unmatched junction nucleotides: 1. The CDR3 is 13 residues long. CDR3 in amino acids: CASSSDRGETQYF. The CDR3 nucleotides read TGTGCCAGCAGCTCGGACAGGGGAGAGACCCAGTACTTC.

The V and J genes are TRBV15 and TRBJ2-5, with 15 bases that match TRBD2. Per germline, CDR1 LNHNV and CDR2 YYDKDF (reference sequence). CDR3 length: 19 residues. V shed 3 bases and J 1 base; nucleotides not matched to a gene: 9. CDR3 in amino acids: CATSRTLGLAGGRQETQYF. In nucleotides, the CDR3 is TGTGCCACCAGCAGGACTCTGGGACTAGCGGGGGGCCGCCAAGAGACCCAGTACTTC.

This rearrangement joins TRBV7-6 to TRBJ1-1, with a tentative D call TRBD1 (5 bases). From germline, CDR1 is SGHVS and CDR2 FNYEAQ. The CDR3 is made up of 16 amino acids. The V and J ends lost 1 base and 1 base respectively, with 13 bases between them. CDR3 DNA sequence: TGTGCCAGCAGCTTAGTCCGTACAGGCAAGAACACTGAAGCTTTCTTT. Translated: CASSLVRTGKNTEAFF.

The sample holds one count of this clone. The chain recombines TRBV7-9 with TRBJ1-1; TRBD1 matches at 9 bases. CDR1 and CDR2 from the germline V gene are SEHNR and FQNEAQ (reference sequence). This CDR3 comprises 13 residues. With 6 bases clipped from V and 7 bases from J, the junction kept 6 bases outside the gene matches. CDR3 sequence reads: CASRKQGANEAFF. The CDR3, as DNA: TGTGCCAGCAGGAAACAGGGGGCCAATGAAGCTTTCTTT.

This clone has just a few counts. The V and J genes are TRBV7-3 and TRBJ2-3; TRBD2 aligns across 8 bases. The germline V gene has CDR1 SGHTA and CDR2 FQGTGA. V was pared by 1 base and J by 3 bases, with 6 bases of the junction left unmatched. The CDR3 runs 16 residues. CDR3 in amino acids: CASSLSPGGPTDTQYF. CDR3 bases: TGTGCCAGCAGCTTAAGTCCGGGGGGGCCTACAGATACGCAGTATTTT.

The CDR3 sequence is CASSLSPGTGSNYGYTF. CDR3 in DNA: TGTGCCAGCAGTTTGAGCCCCGGGACAGGGTCCAACTATGGCTACACCTTC. This chain connects TRBV27 to TRBJ1-2; 9 bases are shared with TRBD1. Germline CDR1 is MNHEY and CDR2 is SMNVEV (reference sequence). This CDR3 region has 17 residues. J lost 2 bases, V lost 3 bases, and 10 bases had no gene match.

In DNA, the CDR3 is TGTGCCAGCTCACTGGCGGGGGGCCCCTACGAGCAGTACTTC. It yields the protein CASSLAGGPYEQYF. The V call is TRBV18, the J call TRBJ2-7; 8 nucleotides match TRBD2. The V and J ends lost 4 bases and 2 bases, in that order; junction bases with no gene match: 4. Germline V gene sequence: CDR1 KGHSH, CDR2 LQKENI. This CDR3 has 14 amino acids.

The CDR3 protein is CASSFNKRGSYNEQFF. CDR3 bases: TGCGCCAGCAGCTTTAACAAGCGGGGTTCCTACAATGAGCAGTTCTTC. The rearrangement joins TRBV5-1 to TRBJ2-1, with 7 bases identical to TRBD2. CDR1 and CDR2 (germline): SGHRS, YFSETQ. The J segment lost 1 base and the V segment lost 2 bases, leaving 6 bases of the junction unmatched. The length of the CDR3 is 16 residues. The full variable domain, in which reference TRBV5-1 and TRBJ2-1 provide the parts outside the CDR3, is KAGVTQTPRYLIKTRGQQVTLSCSPISGHRSVSWYQQTPGQGLQFLFEYFSETQRNKGNFPGRFSGRQFSNSRSEMNVSTLELGDSALYLCASSFNKRGSYNEQFFGPGTRLTVL.

This clone was recorded only once. This chain links TRBV7-2 with TRBJ1-2; D ambiguous. CDR3 length equals 12 residues. The germline gives CDR1 SGHTA, CDR2 FQGNSA. V lost 5 bases and J 3 bases, leaving 7 bases between the germline ends. Written as DNA, the CDR3 is TGTGCCAGCAGCCCGAGGGACTATGGCTACACCTTC. Translating it yields CASSPRDYGYTF.

The chain carries TRBV10-3 and TRBJ2-1; 9 bases map to TRBD1. With V trimmed by 8 bases and J by 7 bases, 12 bases remained unmatched. The CDR3 spans 15 residues. CDR1 and CDR2 from the germline V gene are ENHRY and SYGVKD. This chain's CDR3 is CAIARQGVAPNEQFF. Written as DNA, the CDR3 is TGTGCCATCGCGAGACAGGGGGTTGCCCCGAATGAGCAGTTCTTC.

The rearrangement uses TRBV14 and TRBJ2-7; no clear D gene. V gave up 3 bases and J gave up 2 bases, with 14 bases separating them. CDR1 SGHDN and CDR2 FVKESK come from the germline V gene. CDR3 size: 15 residues. CDR3 DNA: TGTGCCAGCAGCCAGTTAGTTAGCCTGACCTACGAGCAGTACTTC. Encoded protein: CASSQLVSLTYEQYF.

The gene calls are TRBV5-6 and TRBJ2-7, with D possibly TRBD1 on 5 matching bases. Germline CDR1 reads SGHDT; CDR2 reads YYEEEE. Trimming left V 2 bases short and J 2 bases short, with 11 bases between. This CDR3 region has 14 residues. In nucleotides, the CDR3 is TGTGCCAGCAGCTTAGGCCAGGGTGCCTACGAGCAGTACTTC. Residues: CASSLGQGAYEQYF.

CDR3 DNA: TGCGCCAGCAGCACACGGACAGGGTTACGCGCCGGGGAGCTGTTTTTT. Translation: CASSTRTGLRAGELFF. The V call is TRBV5-1, the J call TRBJ2-2, with TRBD1 identical over 8 bases. Per germline, CDR1 SGHRS and CDR2 YFSETQ. The V and J ends lost 4 bases and 6 bases, in that order; junction bases with no gene match: 11. CDR3 length: 16 amino acids.

The rearrangement joins TRBV2 to TRBJ1-5, with D uncertain. This CDR3 region has 16 residues. CDR1 is SNHLY and CDR2 is FYNNEI in the germline V gene. Trimming removed 5 bases at V and 0 bases at J, with 14 bases between. The CDR3, as DNA: TGTGCCAGCAGTCTCAATTCACAGCTTAGCAATCAGCCCCAGCATTTT. Amino acid sequence: CASSLNSQLSNQPQHF.

The CDR3, as DNA: TGTGCCAGCAGTTCACCCCCCGAGGGGAACACTGAAGCTTTCTTT. Translating it yields CASSSPPEGNTEAFF. The chain combines TRBV28 with TRBJ1-1; D is uncertain. V lost 4 bases and J 1 base, leaving 13 bases between the germline ends. The V gene's germline CDR1 is MDHEN and CDR2 SYDVKM. The CDR3 is 15 amino acids.

This clone was counted once. This chain links TRBV27 with TRBJ2-5; 9 bases fit TRBD1. CDR3 size: 15 residues. J gave up 2 bases and V 4 bases, and 5 bases lay outside the gene matches. Germline V gives CDR1 MNHEY, CDR2 SMNVEV (reference sequence). In DNA form, the CDR3 reads TGTGCCAGCAGTTCTATGACAGGGGGGCAAGAGACCCAGTACTTC. Translation gives CASSSMTGGQETQYF.

The chain has TRBV19 and TRBJ2-3, with 7 bases lining up with TRBD1. CDR1 LNHDA and CDR2 SQIVND come from the germline V gene (reference sequence). The V and J ends lost 5 bases and 2 bases, in that order; junction bases with no gene match: 10. CDR3 length: 16 amino acids. For the CDR3, the DNA is TGTGCCAGTAGTTCTACAGGGGCACCCTACACAGATACGCAGTATTTT. This gives the protein CASSSTGAPYTDTQYF.

This sequence joins TRBV2 and TRBJ2-2; no reliable D call. CDR1 and CDR2 from the germline V gene are SNHLY and FYNNEI. This CDR3 is 13 amino acids long. With 7 bases removed from V and 1 base from J, the gap between germline ends came to 7 bases. As DNA, the CDR3 is TGTGCCAGCAACTTCCAGAACACCGGGGAGCTGTTTTTT. Protein product: CASNFQNTGELFF.

This chain uses TRBV7-9 with TRBJ2-4; 11 nucleotides align to TRBD1. This CDR3 has 16 amino acids. Germline V gene lookup returns CDR1 SEHNR and CDR2 FQNEAQ (reference sequence). V was clipped by 3 bases and J by 3 bases; unmatched bases: 4. The CDR3 sequence: CASSFLGQGVKNIQYF. CDR3 in DNA: TGTGCCAGCAGCTTCCTGGGACAGGGGGTCAAAAACATTCAGTACTTC.

The chain recombines TRBV19 with TRBJ2-6, with D maybe TRBD2 (5 bases). CDR3 size: 15 residues. Trimming stripped 7 bases from V and 0 bases from J, with 10 bases between. The germline gives CDR1 LNHDA, CDR2 SQIVND (reference sequence). CDR3 residues: CASISGSSGANVLTF. In nucleotides, the CDR3 is TGTGCCAGTATATCGGGGAGCTCTGGGGCCAACGTCCTGACTTTC.

This clone was seen only a few times. The V and J genes are TRBV6-4 and TRBJ2-7, with 9 bases fitting TRBD1. After removal of 6 bases from V and 2 bases from J, the junction contained 8 bases not matched to a gene. Germline CDR1 and CDR2: MRHNA and SNTAGT. CDR3 length: 15 amino acids. CDR3 in DNA: TGTGCCAGCAGAAAGTGTGGGACAGGGACCTACGAGCAGTACGTC. It specifies CASRKCGTGTYEQYV.

This clone was observed many times. This sample also contains other DNA sequences that code for the same CDR3. J is TRBJ1-1 and V is TRBV7-3; weak D call: TRBD1 (5 bases). The CDR3 is made up of 15 amino acids. Germline loops: CDR1 SGHTA, CDR2 FQGTGA. V shed 2 bases and J shed 11 bases, with 21 bases lying between them. CDR3 residues: CASSLGGARSGEAFF. The DNA of the CDR3 is TGTGCCAGCAGCTTAGGGGGTGCCCGGTCGGGGGAGGCTTTCTTT.

This rearrangement joins TRBV23-1 to TRBJ2-3; TRBD1 agrees at 8 bases. TRBV23-1 is given ORF status, its function remaining uncertain. The length of the CDR3 is 15 residues. V dropped 5 bases and J dropped 15; count of bases not matched to a gene: 19. CDR3: CASSEGQGCGESHYF. CDR3 DNA: TGCGCCAGCAGTGAAGGACAGGGATGTGGGGAATCTCACTATTTT.

The chain couples TRBV11-2 to TRBJ1-2; 9 nucleotides align to TRBD1. The junction had 12 bases not matched to a gene; V was cut back by 0 bases and J by 7 bases. This CDR3 is built from 17 residues. Germline CDR1 is SGHAT and CDR2 is FQNNGV. The CDR3 bases are TGTGCCAGCAGCTTAGATATTAGGGACAGGGCGTTAACTGGCTACACCTTC. This encodes CASSLDIRDRALTGYTF.

The V and J genes are TRBV5-1 and TRBJ1-2; 9 positions agree with TRBD1. The CDR3 sequence is 13 residues long. The germline V gene has CDR1 SGHRS and CDR2 YFSETQ. Trimming removed 9 bases from V and 7 bases from J; junction bases left unmatched: 10. This chain's CDR3 is CATSRDRVGGYTF. The CDR3 coding sequence is TGCGCCACCTCCCGGGACAGGGTGGGTGGCTACACCTTC.

The V and J genes are TRBV3-1 (or the pseudogene TRBV3-2) and TRBJ2-5; D gene uncertain. CDR3 size: 14 residues. V was clipped by 0 bases and J by 5 bases, with 10 bases between them. Germline V lookup: CDR1 LGHDT, CDR2 YNNKEL (reference sequence). CDR3 nucleotides: TGTGCCAGCAGCCAAGAATTACGGTCGGAGACCCAGTACTTC. Residues: CASSQELRSETQYF.

The V and J genes are TRBV6-2 or TRBV6-3 and TRBJ2-7; no reliable D call. The CDR3 has 13 residues. Trimming left V 6 bases short and J 4 bases short, with 13 bases between. Germline V gene data show CDR1 as MNHEY and CDR2 as SVGEGT. CDR3 in DNA: TGTGCCAGCAGCCGCGCCGCCCTTTACGAGCAGTACGTC. This translates into CASSRAALYEQYV.

The rearrangement links TRBV18 to TRBJ1-1, with 8 bases fitting TRBD1. V was pared by 1 base and J by 0 bases, with 4 bases of the junction left unmatched. The CDR3 extends over 16 amino acids. Germline V gene data show CDR1 as KGHSH and CDR2 as LQKENI. The DNA of the CDR3 is TGTGCCAGCTCACCACAACTGGACAGGGTGAACACTGAAGCTTTCTTT. Its translation is CASSPQLDRVNTEAFF.